This T cell receptor (beta chain) was retrieved from a study of T cell responses to AZD1222 COVID-19 vaccine. Germline loops: CDR1 KGHDR, CDR2 SFDVKD. J was trimmed by 5 bases and V by 9 bases; bases with no gene match: 17. CDR3 length equals 17 residues. Sequencing used immunoSEQ multiplex PCR; TCRdb keeps in-frame clones, though not all of them. This table holds around 95,000 clones, approximately 89% found once. Notes on the study in general: Donors were largely white British and mainly female; clonal diversity was possibly underestimated. Every sample of the repertoires postdated the peak T cell response. Baseline seropositives among AZD1222 recipients totaled only six or seven.

Points on this clone: Antigen unknown.

The TCR was taken from an adult in good health. V is TRBV24-1 and J is TRBJ2-5; 10 bases map to TRBD2. This specimen was peripheral blood, taken on day 0 of MenACWY control vaccination. The CDR3 region is CATAYLLAGGPRETQYF. CDR3 bases: TGTGCCACCGCCTATCTCTTAGCGGGGGGCCCTAGGGAGACCCAGTACTTC.